The TCR beta chain under discussion was sequenced for a study of blood T cell repertoires in COVID-19 (dated by TCRdb to about 2020). About the full investigation: The collaborator samples originated in the United States, Italy and Spain and spanned the acute and convalescent phases of COVID-19. Sample metadata almost always included a de-identified subject ID, COVID-19 status, age in years and sex. Where available, HLA class I and class II types were taken from metadata supplied by the sample provider and were not determined by assay-based typing. The repertoires were released in a freely available public database meant as a resource for research on the immune response to SARS-CoV-2. The samples were drawn from the first 160 participants of the ongoing ImmuneRACE study and from over 950 subjects provided by 6 global collaborators. The material from the prospective study consisted of cDNA or gDNA derived from T cells, B-cell-depleted T cells, or PBMCs. The dataset comprised deeply sampled blood TCRbeta repertoires from subjects exposed to, actively infected with, or recovered from COVID-19. Study-level results and caveats: How much clinical and demographic metadata was included differed by source and by participant, and the metadata was provided uncurated.

TCRbeta CDR3 regions were amplified from genomic DNA using the immunoSEQ Assay, a bias-controlled multiplex PCR. Under the source paper's analysis protocol: Nucleated cell counts per sample were estimated from amplification of reference gene primers within the assay. To quantify the absolute abundance of each unique TCRbeta CDR3 rearrangement, sequence reads were collapsed and filtered. For each sample, productive Simpson clonality was calculated by taking the square root of Simpson's diversity index across productive rearrangements. This immuneACCESS table, as held by TCRdb, lists in-frame sequences with V and J called but not all clones. Of the missing ones, under half trace to an unresolved V gene in checked studies; the others have no known cause. That table is the source of V, J and clone size, and D and trimming were worked out from the DNA. This sample is represented by 250,000 to 350,000 clones; approximately 83% of them were singletons. The ten largest account for 3.5% to 4.5% of the sample.

The germline ends are 13 bases apart after V is trimmed by 0 bases and J by 7 bases. There are 15 amino acids in the CDR3, from cysteine to phenylalanine inclusive. The DNA shown is the 45-base CDR3, in frame from base 1. Sequences LNHNV (CDR1) and YYDKDF (CDR2) are obtained from the germline V gene (reference sequence). Participants in the prospective study were enrolled through a virtual design, were aged roughly 18 to 100 years, and lived in approximately 25 United States geographic areas. To assign participants to cohorts, the prospective study relied on clinical history that participants themselves reported in a screening survey and a study questionnaire. Recovered participants in ImmuneRACE Cohort 3 were defined as having two consecutive negative NP/OP PCR tests, clearance from a healthcare professional, or resolution of symptoms. Each participant in the prospective study had whole blood, serum and a nasopharyngeal or oropharyngeal swab collected by mobile phlebotomists. Prospective study participants could optionally give additional blood draws and questionnaires over an approximately 2-month period. Before DNA extraction, prospective study blood samples were shipped either frozen or at room temperature.

As concerns this clone: Its antigen remains unidentified. Base qualities are not recorded, but no much larger clone differs from it by a single base.

The receptor comes from a woman aged 25 to 39 who had recovered from COVID-19. The sequenced sample was PBMCs or T cells enriched from blood (not recorded which). The V gene is TRBV15 and the J gene is TRBJ1-3; the D gene is unclear. The CDR3 loop reads CATSRDGGPTNTIYF. The DNA sequence follows: TGTGCCACCAGCAGAGATGGAGGACCTACCAACACCATATATTTT.